This paragraph reports one TCR beta chain. The antigen is not known. The CDR3 loop spans 14 amino acids. The V gene's germline CDR1 is LNHDA and CDR2 SQIVND (reference sequence). V was clipped by 5 bases and J by 2 bases, with 9 bases between them. Assay used: immunoSEQ multiplex PCR; TCRdb lists only in-frame clones, some missing. The sample consists of approximately 90,000 clones, about 83% of them appearing once. This record belongs to a study of PD-1 blockade in classical Hodgkin lymphoma. The study, taken as a whole, reports: Repertoire differences have undefined causes, possibly disease activity or prior therapy. It was among complete responders that baseline diversity resembled that of newly diagnosed patients. Unlike CD8+ TCR diversity, which did not rise significantly by C4D1, CD4+ TCR diversity did.

Specified time point: cycle 4 day 1 (C4D1), after 5 to 7 weeks of nivolumab. Each patient relapsed following autologous stem cell transplantation, and prior brentuximab vedotin exposure differed. Sequenced material: peripheral blood mononuclear cells (PBMCs), taken before the fourth cycle of nivolumab. This receptor was identified in a human donor with classical Hodgkin lymphoma. The V gene is TRBV19, the J gene TRBJ2-2; D unclear. CDR3 region: CASSLASNTGELFF. CDR3 nucleotides: TGTGCCAGTAGTTTGGCCAGCAACACCGGGGAGCTGTTTTTT.